A selection of T cell receptor beta chains follows, all from one sample in a study of blood T cell repertoires in COVID-19. Only in-frame clones appear in the TCRdb table, and some are missing; sequencing was by immunoSEQ multiplex PCR. The sample includes 180,000 or so clones, 84% seen only once; the top ten take 7.5% to 9.5%. Sequenced material: peripheral blood. The source is a man aged 40-49 years who had recovered from COVID-19. Each CDR3 is given with its conserved first and last residue. Each record gives: J gene, V gene, D gene, clone size, CDR3 length, CDR3 protein, CDR3 DNA. A D gene is named only where the DNA matches it firmly. A clone size is listed for some rows: how often the clone was seen (once, few, many), or a class if it is expanded.

TRBJ1-1	TRBV6-1	TRBD1	-	13	CASSEDRDGEAFF	TGTGCCAGCAGTGAGGACAGGGATGGTGAAGCTTTCTTT
TRBJ1-5	TRBV20-1	-	-	15	CSASIGIDSNQPQHF	TGCAGTGCTAGTATCGGGATAGATAGCAATCAGCCCCAGCATTTT
TRBJ2-5	TRBV5-1	TRBD1	-	14	CASSTGQYQETQYF	TGCGCCAGCAGCACGGGACAGTACCAAGAGACCCAGTACTTC
TRBJ2-2	TRBV4-2	-	-	16	CASSQGGTLEAGELFF	TGTGCCAGCAGCCAAGGGGGCACCCTCGAGGCCGGGGAGCTGTTTTTT
TRBJ2-7	TRBV7-9	TRBD1	-	17	CASTKQAGDRGVYEQYF	TGTGCCAGCACCAAACAGGCCGGGGACAGGGGGGTCTACGAGCAGTACTTC
TRBJ1-2	TRBV4-3	TRBD1	-	13	CASSPWTGYGYTF	TGCGCCAGCAGCCCTTGGACAGGGTATGGCTACACCTTC
TRBJ1-5	TRBV19	TRBD1	few	16	CASSILGGAGNQPQHF	TGTGCCAGTAGTATTCTAGGGGGCGCGGGGAATCAGCCCCAGCATTTT
TRBJ2-2	TRBV5-6	TRBD1	-	15	CASSTGTANTGELFF	TGTGCCAGCAGCACCGGGACAGCGAACACCGGGGAGCTGTTTTTT
TRBJ2-3	TRBV3-1/TRBV3-2	TRBD1	-	14	CASSPDRALDTQYF	TGTGCCAGCAGTCCAGACAGGGCTTTAGATACGCAGTATTTT
TRBJ2-5	TRBV7-6	TRBD1	-	15	CASSLWTGAGETQYF	TGTGCCAGCAGCTTATGGACAGGGGCGGGGGAGACCCAGTACTTC
TRBJ1-6	TRBV5-6	-	-	15	CASSTVGRSNSPLHF	TGTGCCAGCAGCACTGTCGGGAGGTCTAATTCACCCCTCCACTTT
TRBJ2-3	TRBV2	TRBD2	-	14	CASSPTSVRDTQYF	TGTGCCAGCAGTCCCACTAGCGTGAGAGATACGCAGTATTTT
TRBJ2-7	TRBV10-3	TRBD2	-	14	CAISSGGLIGEQYF	TGTGCCATCAGTAGCGGGGGGTTGATCGGCGAGCAGTACTTC
TRBJ1-5	TRBV6-1	-	-	13	CASRGREHQPQHF	TGTGCCAGCAGAGGGAGGGAACATCAGCCCCAGCATTTT
TRBJ1-2	TRBV7-2	TRBD1	-	14	CASSSGGAGYGYTF	TGTGCCAGCAGCTCAGGGGGCGCCGGCTATGGCTACACCTTC
TRBJ2-3	TRBV18	-	once	14	CASSPGVGTDTQYF	TGTGCCAGCTCACCGGGAGTCGGGACAGATACGCAGTATTTT
TRBJ2-1	TRBV5-1	-	few	14	CASSLGGSYNEQFF	TGCGCCAGCAGCTTGGGCGGATCCTACAATGAGCAGTTCTTC
TRBJ2-2	TRBV7-6	TRBD1	-	13	CASSETGGGELFF	TGTGCCAGCAGCGAGACAGGGGGCGGGGAGCTGTTTTTT
TRBJ2-5	TRBV30	TRBD2	-	12	CASGGAQETQYF	TGTGCCTCCGGGGGGGCCCAAGAGACCCAGTACTTC
TRBJ1-1	TRBV14	-	-	16	CASSLAGSLVSKLAFF	TGTGCCAGCAGCCTCGCGGGCAGCCTAGTCTCGAAGTTAGCTTTCTTT
TRBJ1-1	TRBV27	-	medium-sized	11	CASRGGEEAFF	TGTGCCAGCAGAGGGGGGGAGGAAGCTTTCTTT
TRBJ2-1	TRBV2	-	-	11	CASSRGNEQFF	TGTGCCAGCAGTCGCGGCAATGAGCAGTTCTTC
TRBJ2-7	TRBV5-6	-	-	15	CASSLGLSGSYEQYF	TGTGCCAGCAGCTTGGGTCTTAGCGGATCCTACGAGCAGTACTTC
TRBJ1-5	TRBV30	-	-	13	CAWSAQSNQPQHF	TGTGCCTGGAGTGCTCAGAGCAATCAGCCCCAGCATTTT
TRBJ2-2	TRBV19	TRBD1	-	14	CASTADRAGGELFF	TGTGCCAGTACCGCGGACAGGGCAGGCGGGGAGCTGTTTTTT
TRBJ1-1	TRBV6-2/TRBV6-3	-	-	16	CASSLTSYREIPEAFF	TGTGCCAGCAGCCTTACGAGCTACAGGGAAATTCCTGAAGCTTTCTTT
TRBJ2-5	TRBV27	TRBD2	-	13	CASSFREEETQYF	TGTGCCAGCAGTTTCCGGGAGGAAGAGACCCAGTACTTC
TRBJ2-4	TRBV7-9	-	-	14	CASSLGRDGSIQYF	TGTGCCAGCAGCTTAGGACGGGACGGGAGCATTCAGTACTTC
TRBJ1-2	TRBV15	TRBD1	-	15	CATSRDGQGTDGYTF	TGTGCCACCAGCAGAGACGGACAGGGTACAGATGGCTACACCTTC
TRBJ2-2	TRBV6-5	-	few	14	CASSYSARLRELFF	TGTGCCAGCAGTTACTCGGCGAGGTTGCGGGAGCTGTTTTTT
TRBJ2-7	TRBV7-2	TRBD1	-	13	CASSERQGYEQYF	TGTGCCAGCAGCGAAAGACAGGGCTACGAGCAGTACTTC
TRBJ1-6	TRBV10-3	TRBD1	-	15	CAISESGGGNSPLHF	TGTGCCATCAGTGAGTCAGGGGGCGGGAATTCACCCCTCCACTTT
TRBJ2-3	TRBV6-5	-	-	13	CASKIQGLDTQYF	TGTGCCAGCAAAATACAGGGTCTCGATACGCAGTATTTT
TRBJ2-3	TRBV7-2	TRBD2	-	15	CASSLLAGDRDTQYF	TGTGCCAGCAGCTTACTAGCGGGAGATAGGGATACGCAGTATTTT
TRBJ2-1	TRBV4-2	-	-	15	CASSQEATSADEQFF	TGTGCCAGCAGCCAAGAGGCCACTAGTGCGGATGAGCAGTTCTTC
TRBJ2-7	TRBV5-5	TRBD2	-	15	CASSLGTSGWYEQYF	TGTGCCAGCAGCTTAGGGACTAGCGGGTGGTACGAGCAGTACTTC
TRBJ2-1	TRBV7-8	-	-	16	CASNEVGEGIYNEQFF	TGTGCCAGCAACGAAGTAGGGGAAGGGATATACAATGAGCAGTTCTTC
TRBJ2-2	TRBV9	-	-	15	CASSPLGLNTGELFF	TGTGCCAGCAGCCCCCTGGGACTCAACACCGGGGAGCTGTTTTTT
TRBJ1-5	TRBV11-2	TRBD1	-	14	CASSLQGAGQPQHF	TGTGCCAGCAGCCTACAGGGGGCTGGTCAGCCCCAGCATTTT
TRBJ2-7	TRBV12-5	-	few	13	CASGTGHSYEQYF	TGTGCTAGTGGTACGGGACACTCCTACGAGCAGTACTTC
TRBJ1-1	TRBV7-8	-	-	15	CASSSPGHMVTEAFF	TGTGCCAGCAGCTCCCCTGGTCACATGGTCACTGAAGCTTTCTTT
TRBJ2-6	TRBV19	-	-	15	CASSGEGAGANVLTF	TGTGCCAGTAGTGGTGAGGGCGCGGGGGCCAACGTCCTGACTTTC